A selection of T cell receptor beta chains follows, all from one sample in a study of T cells after yellow fever vaccination. TCRdb used MiXCR to reprocess the 5' RACE reads, holding one entry per CDR3 protein. The sample includes about 320,000 distinct CDR3 sequences, 3.5% to 4.5% of them seen just once. Material: PBMCs, obtained 15 days after the yellow fever booster vaccination. These TCRs come from a man younger than 35 who received the YFV17D yellow fever vaccine. Both conserved end residues are part of each CDR3. The D gene is left open where the match is weak. Expanded clones are given a class, and other clones once, few, many or no size at all.

>-|-|TRBV24-1|TRBJ2-5
TGTGCCACCAGTGATTTCCCACGGACGGGGCAAGAGACCCAGTACTTC
CATSDFPRTGQETQYF
>many|-|TRBV12-3/TRBV12-4|TRBJ1-1
TGTGCCAGCAGCCCCGGGGTCGGCACTGAAGCTTTCTTT
CASSPGVGTEAFF
>few|-|TRBV4-3|TRBJ1-5
TGCGCCAGCAGCCAAGAGTTATCTAGCTCAGACAGTTATCAGCCCCAGCATTTT
CASSQELSSSDSYQPQHF
>-|-|TRBV5-6|TRBJ2-1
TGTGCCAGCAGCTTGGGGGGCCGAGGGGGGGCGTACAATGAGCAGTTCTTC
CASSLGGRGGAYNEQFF
>few|-|TRBV7-2|TRBJ2-5
TGTGCCAGCAGCTTAGGACCTTCGGGGGCGCCCCAAGAGACCCAGTACTTC
CASSLGPSGAPQETQYF
>many|-|TRBV10-3|TRBJ2-5
TGTGCCATCAGTGACAGGGTGTACCAAGAGACCCAGTACTTC
CAISDRVYQETQYF
>many|TRBD1|TRBV6-2/TRBV6-3|TRBJ1-5
TGTGCCAGCACCAACCCGGGACAGGGGGCTAAGAATCAGCCCCAGCATTTT
CASTNPGQGAKNQPQHF
>many|-|TRBV4-1|TRBJ1-4
TGCGCCAGCAGCCAAGAATCGGGACCTAATGAAAAACTGTTTTTT
CASSQESGPNEKLFF
>-|-|TRBV5-1|TRBJ1-2
TGCGCCAGCAGCTTTCAGGCTTCAAGCTACACCTTC
CASSFQASSYTF
>-|-|TRBV18|TRBJ2-1
TGTGCCAGCTCACCACCATCTAACGTGGATGAGCAGTTCTTC
CASSPPSNVDEQFF